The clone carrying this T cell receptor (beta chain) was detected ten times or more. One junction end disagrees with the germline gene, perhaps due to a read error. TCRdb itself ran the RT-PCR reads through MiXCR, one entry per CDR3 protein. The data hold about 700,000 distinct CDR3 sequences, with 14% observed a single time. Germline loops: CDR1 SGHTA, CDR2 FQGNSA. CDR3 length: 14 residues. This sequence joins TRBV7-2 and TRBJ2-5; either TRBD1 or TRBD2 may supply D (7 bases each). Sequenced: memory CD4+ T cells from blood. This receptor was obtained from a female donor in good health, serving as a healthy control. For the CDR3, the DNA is TGCGCCAGCAGCTTGCAGGGGGGGCAAGAGACCCAGTACTTC. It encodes CASSLQGGQETQYF.